This TCR beta chain was identified in a study of cytotoxic CD8 clonotypes in ibrutinib-treated CLL. Study-level background: Within the patient group, 11 were relapsed/refractory and fewer than 16 treatment-naive, and 17 were IGHV unmutated.

Sequencing was performed with immunoSEQ multiplex PCR; in TCRdb, only in-frame clones are kept and a portion is missing. The repertoire has 140,000 to 150,000 clones, 60% to 85% of them found once; the top ten carry about 5%. A remark on this clone: Its matching antigen is unknown.

Study conclusions and caveats: Public clonotypes, rarely seen, contracted or held steady on treatment. Baseline clonality, above age-matched healthy donor levels, tracked circulating CD8+ T-cell counts.

Germline V CDR1 and CDR2: SGHTA, FQGNSA. Between the trimmed V and J ends, which lost 5 bases and 6 bases, there was a span of 22 bases. The length of the CDR3 is 16 residues. The origin of this receptor is a human donor with chronic lymphocytic leukemia. This material consisted of PBMCs, taken after 24 months of ibrutinib treatment. The V and J genes are TRBV7-2 and TRBJ1-2; maybe TRBD1 (5 bases). The CDR3 nucleotides read TGTGCCAGCAGCCCCCGGGACCACTTTTCGGGGGATGGCTACACCTTC. Its protein product is CASSPRDHFSGDGYTF.